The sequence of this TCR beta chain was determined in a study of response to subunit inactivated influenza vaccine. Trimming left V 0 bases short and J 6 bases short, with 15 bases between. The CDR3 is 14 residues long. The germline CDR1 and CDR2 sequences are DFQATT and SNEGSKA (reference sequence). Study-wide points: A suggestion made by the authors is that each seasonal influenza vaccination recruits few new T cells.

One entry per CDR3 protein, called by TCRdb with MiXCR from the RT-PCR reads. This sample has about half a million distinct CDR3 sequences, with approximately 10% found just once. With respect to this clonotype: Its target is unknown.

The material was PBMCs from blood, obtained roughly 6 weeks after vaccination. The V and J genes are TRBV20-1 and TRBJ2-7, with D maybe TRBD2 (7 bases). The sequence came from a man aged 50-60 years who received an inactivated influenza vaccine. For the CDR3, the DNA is TGCAGTGCTAGAGATCCGGGGGGCGGGTCCGAGCAGTACTTC. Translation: CSARDPGGGSEQYF.